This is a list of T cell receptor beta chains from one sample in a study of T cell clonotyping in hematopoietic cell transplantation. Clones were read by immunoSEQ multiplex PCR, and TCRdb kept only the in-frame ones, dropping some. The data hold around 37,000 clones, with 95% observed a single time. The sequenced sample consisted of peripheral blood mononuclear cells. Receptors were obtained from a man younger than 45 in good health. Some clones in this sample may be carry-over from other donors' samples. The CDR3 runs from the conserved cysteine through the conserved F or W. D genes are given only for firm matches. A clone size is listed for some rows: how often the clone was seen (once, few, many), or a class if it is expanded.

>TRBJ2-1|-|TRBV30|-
CAWSVSKRNEQFF
TGTGCCTGGAGTGTGTCGAAGCGCAATGAGCAGTTCTTC
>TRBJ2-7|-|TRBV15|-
CATSRDLGNSYEQYF
TGTGCCACCAGCAGAGATTTAGGGAACTCCTACGAGCAGTACTTC
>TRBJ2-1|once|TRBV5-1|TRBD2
CASSFPASGGEPYNEQFF
TGCGCCAGCAGCTTCCCCGCTAGCGGGGGTGAACCCTACAATGAGCAGTTCTTC
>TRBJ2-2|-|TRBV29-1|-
CSVEAPGELFF
TGCAGCGTTGAGGCCCCCGGGGAGCTGTTTTTT
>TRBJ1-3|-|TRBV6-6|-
CASKGVSFTIYF
TGTGCCAGCAAAGGTGTTTCTTTCACCATATATTTT
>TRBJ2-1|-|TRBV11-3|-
CASSLGNEQFF
TGTGCCAGCAGCTTAGGAAATGAGCAGTTCTTC
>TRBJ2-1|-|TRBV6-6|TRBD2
CASSYRTSGLNEQFF
TGTGCCAGCAGTTACCGGACTAGCGGGCTCAATGAGCAGTTCTTC
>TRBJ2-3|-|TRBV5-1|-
CASSTGSDTQYF
TGCGCCAGCAGTACAGGGTCTGATACGCAGTATTTT
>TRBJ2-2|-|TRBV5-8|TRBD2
CASSLVYGGANTGELFF
TGTGCCAGCAGCTTGGTCTATGGGGGGGCGAACACCGGGGAGCTGTTTTTT
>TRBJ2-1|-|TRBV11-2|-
CASSLVATSSNEQFF
TGTGCCAGCAGCTTAGTAGCGACTAGTTCCAATGAGCAGTTCTTC
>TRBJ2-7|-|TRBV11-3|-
CASSLGSYEQYF
TGTGCCAGCAGCTTAGGCTCCTACGAGCAGTACTTC
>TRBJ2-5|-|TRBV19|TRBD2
CASSTPGGRQETQYF
TGTGCCAGTAGTACCCCGGGGGGGCGACAAGAGACCCAGTACTTC
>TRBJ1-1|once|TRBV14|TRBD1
CASRLAGGHEAFF
TGTGCCAGCAGGCTAGCAGGGGGTCATGAAGCTTTCTTT
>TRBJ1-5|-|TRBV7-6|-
CASSLEGGAGQPQHF
TGTGCCAGCAGCTTAGAAGGTGGAGCAGGACAGCCCCAGCATTTT
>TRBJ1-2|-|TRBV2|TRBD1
CASRREEGARGYTF
TGTGCCAGCAGACGCGAGGAGGGGGCGCGTGGCTACACCTTC
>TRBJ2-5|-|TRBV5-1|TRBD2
CASSPGTSGGETQYF
TGCGCCAGCAGCCCTGGGACTAGCGGAGGAGAGACCCAGTACTTC
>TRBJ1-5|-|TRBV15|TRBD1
CATSSVQDRGLRSNQPQHF
TGTGCCACCAGCAGTGTTCAGGACAGGGGGCTACGTAGCAATCAGCCCCAGCATTTT
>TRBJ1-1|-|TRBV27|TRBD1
CASSLGTGGASNEAFF
TGTGCCAGCAGTTTAGGAACAGGGGGCGCCTCCAATGAAGCTTTCTTT
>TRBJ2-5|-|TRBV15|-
CATTKGPLGTQYF
TGTGCCACCACTAAAGGCCCCTTAGGGACCCAGTACTTC
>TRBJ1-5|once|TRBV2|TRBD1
CASSGLTGQQPQHF
TGTGCCAGCAGTGGCCTGACAGGGCAACAGCCCCAGCATTTT
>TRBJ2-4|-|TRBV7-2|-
CASSPGTWAAVTGNIQYF
TGTGCCAGCAGCCCAGGGACCTGGGCAGCGGTAACTGGAAACATTCAGTACTTC
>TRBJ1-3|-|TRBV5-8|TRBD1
CASSLKQGSNTIYF
TGTGCCAGCAGCTTGAAACAGGGGTCAAACACCATATATTTT
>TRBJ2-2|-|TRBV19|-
CASSPRAIGELFF
TGTGCCAGTAGCCCTAGGGCCATCGGGGAGCTGTTTTTT
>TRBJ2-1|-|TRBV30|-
CAWNYGNSYNEQFF
TGTGCCTGGAACTATGGAAACTCCTACAATGAGCAGTTCTTC
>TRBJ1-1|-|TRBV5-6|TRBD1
CASSSSGQGANTEAFF
TGTGCCAGCAGCTCCTCTGGACAGGGGGCTAACACTGAAGCTTTCTTT
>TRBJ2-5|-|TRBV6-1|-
CASSESAPFQETQYF
TGTGCCAGCAGTGAATCAGCCCCTTTCCAAGAGACCCAGTACTTC
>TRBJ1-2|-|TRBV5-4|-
CASSLAGGAGYTF
TGTGCCAGCAGCTTGGCGGGGGGCGCGGGCTACACCTTC
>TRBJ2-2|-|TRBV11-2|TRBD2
CASSLGASGSLGELFF
TGTGCCAGCAGCTTAGGGGCTAGCGGGAGTCTCGGGGAGCTGTTTTTT
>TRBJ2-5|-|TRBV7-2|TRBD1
CASTRDREVETQYF
TGTGCCAGCACCCGGGACAGGGAGGTGGAGACCCAGTACTTC
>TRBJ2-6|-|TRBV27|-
CASSRRQASPSGANVLTF
TGTGCCAGCAGCCGGAGACAGGCCTCCCCCTCTGGGGCCAACGTCCTGACTTTC
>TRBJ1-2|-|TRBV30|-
CAWARGTLFSGGYGYTF
TGTGCCTGGGCCCGTGGGACACTGTTCTCTGGCGGCTATGGCTACACCTTC
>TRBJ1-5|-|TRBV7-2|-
CASSWVGDQPQHF
TGTGCCAGCAGCTGGGTGGGGGATCAGCCCCAGCATTTT
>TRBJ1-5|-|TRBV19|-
CASAEGQSINQPQHF
TGTGCCAGTGCCGAAGGACAGTCAATCAATCAGCCCCAGCATTTT
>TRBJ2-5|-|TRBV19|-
CASSLLSGGQVETQYF
TGTGCCAGTAGTCTCCTCTCGGGGGGACAAGTAGAGACCCAGTACTTC